Listed below are T cell receptor beta chains from one sample, sequenced in a study of graft-versus-host responses after intestinal transplantation. Sequencing used immunoSEQ multiplex PCR; TCRdb keeps in-frame clones, though not all of them. Here the sample spans roughly 90,000 clones, approximately 90% being singletons. No antigen has been identified for these receptors. Source: unstimulated CD4+ T cells sorted from spleen or lymph node cells, taken before transplant. Every receptor here comes from a human donor who was the organ donor for an intestinal transplant. Each CDR3 is given with its conserved first and last residue. Each record gives: D gene, J gene, V gene, clone size, CDR3 protein, CDR3 DNA. A D gene is named only where the DNA matches it firmly. Only some rows state a clone size, as once, few, many or a class for expanded clones.

D gene: TRBD1
J gene: TRBJ1-2
V gene: TRBV5-1
clone size: .
CDR3 protein: CASSTGQGGYTF
CDR3 DNA: TGCGCCAGCAGCACCGGACAGGGTGGCTACACCTTC

D gene: TRBD2
J gene: TRBJ2-3
V gene: TRBV14
clone size: .
CDR3 protein: CASSQVLAGVSTDTQYF
CDR3 DNA: TGTGCCAGCAGCCAAGTACTAGCGGGAGTAAGCACAGATACGCAGTATTTT

D gene: .
J gene: TRBJ2-1
V gene: TRBV2
clone size: once
CDR3 protein: CATAVIAYNEQFF
CDR3 DNA: TGTGCCACCGCCGTAATAGCTTACAATGAGCAGTTCTTC

D gene: .
J gene: TRBJ1-1
V gene: TRBV19
clone size: .
CDR3 protein: CASNRNTEAFF
CDR3 DNA: TGTGCCAGTAACAGGAACACTGAAGCTTTCTTT

D gene: .
J gene: TRBJ1-3
V gene: TRBV28
clone size: .
CDR3 protein: CASSEGGSGNTIYF
CDR3 DNA: TGTGCCAGCAGCGAAGGGGGCTCTGGAAACACCATATATTTT

D gene: .
J gene: TRBJ2-1
V gene: TRBV6-5
clone size: .
CDR3 protein: CASSNGDEQFF
CDR3 DNA: TGTGCCAGCAGCAACGGAGATGAGCAGTTCTTC

D gene: .
J gene: TRBJ2-7
V gene: TRBV10-3
clone size: once
CDR3 protein: CAISESGQVLSYEQYF
CDR3 DNA: TGTGCCATCAGTGAGTCTGGCCAGGTTCTTTCCTACGAGCAGTACTTC

D gene: .
J gene: TRBJ1-2
V gene: TRBV28
clone size: .
CDR3 protein: CASSSSFGYTF
CDR3 DNA: TGTGCCAGCAGTTCGTCCTTCGGCTACACCTTC

D gene: .
J gene: TRBJ1-4
V gene: TRBV6-1
clone size: .
CDR3 protein: CASSVNRVTNEKLFF
CDR3 DNA: TGTGCCAGCAGTGTAAACAGGGTGACTAATGAAAAACTGTTTTTT

D gene: .
J gene: TRBJ2-2
V gene: TRBV4-1
clone size: .
CDR3 protein: CASSQPLGAANTGELFF
CDR3 DNA: TGCGCCAGCAGCCAGCCGTTAGGGGCGGCGAACACCGGGGAGCTGTTTTTT

D gene: TRBD1
J gene: TRBJ1-1
V gene: TRBV10-2
clone size: .
CDR3 protein: CAAGTGGMVEEAFF
CDR3 DNA: TGCGCCGCAGGGACAGGGGGGATGGTTGAGGAAGCTTTCTTT

D gene: .
J gene: TRBJ2-1
V gene: TRBV11-3
clone size: .
CDR3 protein: CASSSRFAEQFF
CDR3 DNA: TGTGCCAGCAGCTCGCGTTTTGCTGAGCAGTTCTTC

D gene: .
J gene: TRBJ2-1
V gene: TRBV25-1
clone size: .
CDR3 protein: CASSRTGNHNEQFF
CDR3 DNA: TGTGCCAGCAGTCGGACCGGGAATCACAATGAGCAGTTCTTC

D gene: .
J gene: TRBJ1-1
V gene: TRBV5-1
clone size: .
CDR3 protein: CASSFTGHTEAFF
CDR3 DNA: TGCGCCAGCAGCTTCACAGGGCACACTGAAGCTTTCTTT

D gene: TRBD1
J gene: TRBJ2-5
V gene: TRBV7-6
clone size: .
CDR3 protein: CASSSPGQQETQYF
CDR3 DNA: TGTGCCAGCAGCTCCCCGGGACAGCAAGAGACCCAGTACTTC

D gene: TRBD1
J gene: TRBJ1-1
V gene: TRBV19
clone size: .
CDR3 protein: CASRVQGGTEAFF
CDR3 DNA: TGTGCCAGTAGAGTACAGGGGGGCACTGAAGCTTTCTTT

D gene: .
J gene: TRBJ1-5
V gene: TRBV6-1
clone size: .
CDR3 protein: CATGRRGSNQPQHF
CDR3 DNA: TGTGCCACCGGTCGAAGGGGTAGCAATCAGCCCCAGCATTTT

D gene: TRBD1
J gene: TRBJ2-7
V gene: TRBV7-3
clone size: .
CDR3 protein: CASSPRTAQGAAGEQYF
CDR3 DNA: TGTGCCAGCAGCCCTAGAACTGCACAGGGGGCAGCGGGCGAGCAGTACTTC

D gene: TRBD2
J gene: TRBJ2-3
V gene: TRBV7-9
clone size: .
CDR3 protein: CASSFSGGTDTQYF
CDR3 DNA: TGTGCCAGCAGCTTTAGCGGGGGCACAGATACGCAGTATTTT

D gene: .
J gene: TRBJ1-4
V gene: TRBV19
clone size: .
CDR3 protein: CASSMGALANEKLFF
CDR3 DNA: TGTGCCAGTAGTATGGGGGCGCTGGCTAATGAAAAACTGTTTTTT

D gene: .
J gene: TRBJ2-1
V gene: TRBV27
clone size: .
CDR3 protein: CASSFRTAENEQFF
CDR3 DNA: TGTGCCAGCAGCTTCCGGACAGCCGAGAATGAGCAGTTCTTC

D gene: .
J gene: TRBJ2-1
V gene: TRBV6-5
clone size: .
CDR3 protein: CASSPRTVSYNEQFF
CDR3 DNA: TGTGCCAGCAGCCCTCGGACAGTCTCCTACAATGAGCAGTTCTTC

D gene: TRBD2
J gene: TRBJ2-3
V gene: TRBV6-1
clone size: once
CDR3 protein: CASSGRGTSDPLDTQYF
CDR3 DNA: TGTGCCAGCAGTGGGCGGGGGACTAGTGATCCCCTAGATACGCAGTATTTT

D gene: TRBD1
J gene: TRBJ1-4
V gene: TRBV28
clone size: .
CDR3 protein: CASRLAGGAFEKLFF
CDR3 DNA: TGTGCCAGCAGACTAGCAGGGGGCGCGTTTGAAAAACTGTTTTTT

D gene: .
J gene: TRBJ1-2
V gene: TRBV29-1
clone size: .
CDR3 protein: CSVGRGGDYGYTF
CDR3 DNA: TGCAGCGTCGGGAGGGGGGGAGACTATGGCTACACCTTC

D gene: TRBD2
J gene: TRBJ2-2
V gene: TRBV14
clone size: .
CDR3 protein: CASSQAQRGINTGELFF
CDR3 DNA: TGTGCCAGCAGCCAAGCCCAGCGGGGGATTAACACCGGGGAGCTGTTTTTT

D gene: .
J gene: TRBJ1-1
V gene: TRBV10-3
clone size: .
CDR3 protein: CAISGSGHPNTEAFF
CDR3 DNA: TGTGCCATCAGTGGTTCGGGACACCCGAACACTGAAGCTTTCTTT

D gene: .
J gene: TRBJ2-3
V gene: TRBV4-1
clone size: .
CDR3 protein: CASSQAGGDTQYF
CDR3 DNA: TGCGCCAGCAGCCAAGCGGGTGGAGATACGCAGTATTTT